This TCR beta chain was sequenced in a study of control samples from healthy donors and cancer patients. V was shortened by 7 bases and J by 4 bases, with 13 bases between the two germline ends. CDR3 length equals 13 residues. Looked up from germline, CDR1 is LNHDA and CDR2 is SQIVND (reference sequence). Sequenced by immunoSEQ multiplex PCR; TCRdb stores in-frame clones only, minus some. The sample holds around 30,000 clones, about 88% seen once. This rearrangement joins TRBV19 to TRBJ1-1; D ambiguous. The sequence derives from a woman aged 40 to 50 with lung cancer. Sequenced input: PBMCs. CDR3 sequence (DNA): TGTGCCAGTATCAACAGACCGGGCACTGAAGCTTTCTTT. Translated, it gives CASINRPGTEAFF.